Presented here are 20 T cell receptor beta chains from one specimen sequenced in a study of cytomegalovirus exposure and HLA in healthy donors. The study ran its PCR with 60 Vbeta and 13 Jbeta primers. The repertoire was sequenced with immunoSEQ multiplex PCR; TCRdb's copy has only in-frame clones and lacks some. This sample has more than 90,000 clones, with 82% found just once. Sample: PBMCs. The source is a man aged 45-65 years in good health and CMV-seronegative.

About this clone: The sample contains more than one DNA sequence encoding this CDR3. The chain links TRBV19 to TRBJ1-5, with 10 bases that match TRBD1. The length of the CDR3 is 14 residues. Germline V lookup: CDR1 LNHDA, CDR2 SQIVND (reference sequence). V was pared by 5 bases and J by 6 bases, with 4 bases of the junction left unmatched. CDR3 sequence reads: CASSPGQGVQPQHF. The CDR3 DNA sequence: TGTGCCAGTAGTCCTGGACAGGGGGTTCAGCCCCAGCATTTT.

This chain links TRBV6-6 with TRBJ2-7, with TRBD2 matching over 10 bases. The CDR3 runs to 16 residues. V trimming: 2 bases; J trimming: 3 bases; junction bases outside the gene matches: 7. Germline CDR1 and CDR2: MNHNY and SVGAGI (reference sequence). The CDR3 DNA reads TGTGCCAGCAGTTACCCCCTAGCGGGGGAATTCTACGAGCAGTACTTC. Protein product: CASSYPLAGEFYEQYF.

This rearrangement joins TRBV9 to TRBJ1-1; the D is unclear. This CDR3 is built from 14 residues. Germline-derived CDR1 and CDR2 are SGDLS and YYNGEE. The V end was cut by 6 bases, the J end by 4 bases, with 16 bases between. The CDR3 here is CASTAMISGTEAFF. The CDR3 coding sequence is TGTGCCAGCACCGCAATGATATCGGGCACTGAAGCTTTCTTT.

The rearrangement joins TRBV27 to TRBJ2-3; D is unresolved. Trimming removed 8 bases at V and 0 bases at J, with 9 bases between. The CDR3 contains 13 residues. Germline lookup yields CDR1 MNHEY and CDR2 SMNVEV (reference sequence). CDR3 DNA sequence: TGTGCCAGCCATACTACTAGCACAGATACGCAGTATTTT. Its protein is CASHTTSTDTQYF.

This clone has a single count. The chain combines TRBV5-1 with TRBJ2-5, with a weak D call TRBD2 (5 bases). The CDR3 is made up of 14 amino acids. The V end was cut by 0 bases, the J end by 5 bases, with 11 bases between. Germline assignment: CDR1 SGHRS and CDR2 YFSETQ. CDR3 DNA: TGCGCCAGCAGCTTGGGAGGGTTCGAGGAGACCCAGTACTTC. Translating it yields CASSLGGFEETQYF.

This chain links TRBV28 with TRBJ1-1, with a weak D call TRBD1 (6 bases). CDR1 is MDHEN and CDR2 is SYDVKM in the germline V gene. The V and J ends lost 8 bases and 1 base respectively, with 17 bases between them. The CDR3 covers 15 residues. The CDR3 spells CASVPSGVANTEAFF. Here the CDR3 DNA reads TGTGCCAGCGTCCCTTCAGGGGTCGCGAACACTGAAGCTTTCTTT.

CDR3: CASSVVGRAETQYF. CDR3 bases: TGTGCCAGCAGTGTGGTAGGGCGGGCGGAGACCCAGTACTTC. V usage is TRBV2 and J usage is TRBJ2-5; maybe TRBD2 (5 bases). V was trimmed by 4 bases and J by 5 bases, leaving 14 bases between them. The CDR3 has 14 amino acids. Germline V gene data show CDR1 as SNHLY and CDR2 as FYNNEI.

The chain carries TRBV6-1 and TRBJ2-7; the D gene is possibly TRBD2 (5 bases). The CDR3 loop spans 11 amino acids. V lost 8 bases, J lost 4 bases, and 9 bases lay in between. Germline-derived CDR1 and CDR2 are MNHNS and SASEGT. As DNA, the CDR3 is TGTGCCAGCTCAGGAGGATACGAGCAGTACTTC. This translates into CASSGGYEQYF.

This sequence joins TRBV7-9 and TRBJ2-3; TRBD1 matches at 9 bases. Trimming removed 5 bases from V and 2 bases from J; junction bases left unmatched: 11. This CDR3 contains 17 residues. Germline CDR1 is SEHNR and CDR2 is FQNEAQ (reference sequence). Written as DNA, the CDR3 is TGTGCCAGCAGCCGAAATACCGGGACAGGGACCACAGATACGCAGTATTTT. Translated, it gives CASSRNTGTGTTDTQYF.

This clone was seen only a few times. The V and J genes are TRBV6-1 and TRBJ1-1, with TRBD1 matching 9 bases. This CDR3 has 14 amino acids. Germline V gives CDR1 MNHNS, CDR2 SASEGT. The junction had 5 bases not matched to a gene; V was cut back by 5 bases and J by 4 bases. The CDR3 here is CASSSRDRATEAFF. The CDR3, as DNA: TGTGCCAGCAGTTCCCGGGACAGGGCCACTGAAGCTTTCTTT.

The chain is built from TRBV5-1 and TRBJ2-7; TRBD2 is a possible D gene (6 bases). The ends were cut back, 5 bases at V and 3 bases at J, with 21 bases in the middle. The CDR3 is 16 residues long. Per the germline V gene, CDR1 is SGHRS and CDR2 is YFSETQ. The CDR3 sequence is CASSYRRAPEGYEQYF. As DNA, the CDR3 is TGCGCCAGCAGTTACCGACGGGCCCCGGAGGGCTACGAGCAGTACTTC.

Only one count was recorded for this clone. The rearrangement links TRBV9 to TRBJ1-2, with TRBD1 matching 7 bases. Germline CDR1 reads SGDLS; CDR2 reads YYNGEE. J lost 7 bases, V lost 3 bases, and 12 bases had no gene match. The CDR3 has 15 residues. CDR3 DNA sequence: TGTGCCAGCAGCGAACGGGACAGACCCCCTACTGGCTACACCTTC. This sequence encodes CASSERDRPPTGYTF. The full variable domain, with the rest looked up from reference TRBV9 and TRBJ1-2, is DSGVTQTPKHLITATGQRVTLRCSPRSGDLSVYWYQQSLDQGLQFLIQYYNGEERAKGNILERFSAQQFPDLHSELNLSSLELGDSALYFCASSERDRPPTGYTFGSGTRLTVV.

The chain is built from TRBV28 and TRBJ2-7, with 11 nucleotides matching TRBD2. The CDR3 runs to 14 residues. Trimming cost V 7 bases and J 3 bases; bases outside gene matches: 5. Per the germline V gene, CDR1 is MDHEN and CDR2 is SYDVKM. The CDR3 DNA is TGTGCCAGCACCTCGGGACTAGCGGTCTACGAGCAGTACTTC. It specifies CASTSGLAVYEQYF.

The chain uses TRBV4-3 and TRBJ2-5, with 14 bases aligning to TRBD2. V lost 1 base and J lost 5; bases outside the gene matches: 9. CDR1 and CDR2 from the germline V gene are LGHNA and YSLEER. The CDR3 is 18 residues long. CDR3 amino acids: CASSQALGTSGSRETQYF. CDR3 DNA: TGCGCCAGCAGCCAAGCCCTTGGGACTAGCGGGAGTCGGGAGACCCAGTACTTC.

This clone is a singleton in its sample. The gene calls are TRBV28 and TRBJ2-3; TRBD2 agrees at 15 bases. With V trimmed by 2 bases and J by 0 bases, 3 bases remained unmatched. Germline CDR1 MDHEN, CDR2 SYDVKM. The CDR3 has 18 amino acids. For the CDR3, the DNA is TGTGCCAGCAGTTTAAGCGGACTAGCGGGAGGGAGCACAGATACGCAGTATTTT. Translating gives CASSLSGLAGGSTDTQYF.

The chain recombines TRBV18 with TRBJ2-2; D is ambiguous. The CDR3 is 13 amino acids. With 4 bases removed from V and 3 bases from J, the gap between germline ends came to 6 bases. Germline assignment: CDR1 KGHSH and CDR2 LQKENI. CDR3 sequence: CASSRTDTGELFF. CDR3 sequence (DNA): TGTGCCAGCTCACGTACGGACACCGGGGAGCTGTTTTTT. The entire variable domain, with the rest obtained from reference TRBV18 and TRBJ2-2, is as follows: NAGVMQNPRHLVRRRGQEARLRCSPMKGHSHVYWYRQLPEEGLKFMVYLQKENIIDESGMPKERFSAEFPKEGPSILRIQQVVRGDSAAYFCASSRTDTGELFFGEGSRLTVL.

The rearrangement links TRBV27 to TRBJ2-3, with D perhaps TRBD2 (6 bases). The germline V and J ends were trimmed by 5 bases and 2 bases, with 20 bases remaining between them. The CDR3 extends over 17 amino acids. The germline V gene has CDR1 MNHEY and CDR2 SMNVEV (reference sequence). CDR3 DNA sequence: TGTGCCAGCAGTCCCAGTATGACGGCGGGATTCACAGATACGCAGTATTTT. Translating it yields CASSPSMTAGFTDTQYF.

V usage is TRBV6-5 and J usage is TRBJ1-1; a possible D gene is TRBD1 (5 bases). V was cut by 2 bases and J by 1 base, with 5 bases left in between. Germline V gene data show CDR1 as MNHEY and CDR2 as SVGAGI. The CDR3 is 13 amino acids. The CDR3: CASSYGQNTEAFF. In DNA, the CDR3 is TGTGCCAGCAGTTACGGACAGAACACTGAAGCTTTCTTT.

The V call is TRBV9, the J call TRBJ2-3, with TRBD2 identical over 11 bases. Germline-derived CDR1 and CDR2 are SGDLS and YYNGEE. This CDR3 comprises 19 residues. V was pared by 4 bases and J by 4 bases, with 17 bases of the junction left unmatched. Here the CDR3 DNA reads TGTGCCAGCAGCTCCCGGAGGGGGGGACTAGCGGAGAGAGCAGATACGCAGTATTTT. Its protein product is CASSSRRGGLAERADTQYF. Looking up the rest from reference TRBV9 and TRBJ2-3 gives the full variable domain: DSGVTQTPKHLITATGQRVTLRCSPRSGDLSVYWYQQSLDQGLQFLIQYYNGEERAKGNILERFSAQQFPDLHSELNLSSLELGDSALYFCASSSRRGGLAERADTQYFGPGTRLTVL.

The chain joins TRBV29-1 to TRBJ2-7, with a tentative D call TRBD1 (6 bases). Trimming shortened V by 4 bases and J by 7 bases, and 20 bases separated the two germline ends. The CDR3 is 14 amino acids. CDR1 is SQVTM, CDR2 ANQGSEA, per germline. The CDR3 DNA reads as TGCAGCGTTGCTGCTTCCAGGGGTTCTGGGGAGCAGTACTTC. Encoded protein: CSVAASRGSGEQYF.